This TCR beta chain was captured in a study of T cell responses to AZD1222 COVID-19 vaccine. General study results and limits: Seropositive at baseline were only a handful of AZD1222 recipients. White British donors predominated, females outnumbered males, and clonal diversity was possibly underestimated. Nearly half of the spike-specific TCRs reportedly recognize variant regions that carry no mutations. Regions 160-218 and 743-854 held dominance among vaccine-associated CD4 TCRs, which spanned spike.

Only in-frame clones appear in the TCRdb table, and some are missing; sequencing was by immunoSEQ multiplex PCR. The sample includes some 120,000 clones, approximately 85% of them seen just once. The CDR3 has 15 residues. V trimming: 6 bases; J trimming: 4 bases; junction bases outside the gene matches: 11. CDR1 SGHTA and CDR2 FQGNSA come from the germline V gene. About this clone itself: Its antigen is undetermined.

The sequence derives from an adult in good health. This specimen consisted of peripheral blood, obtained on day 0 of AZD1222 vaccination. The chain has TRBV7-2 and TRBJ2-5; 7 bases map to TRBD1. The CDR3 protein is CASRRRQGASETQYF. CDR3 bases: TGTGCCAGCAGGCGTCGACAGGGAGCGTCAGAGACCCAGTACTTC.